The T cell receptor (beta chain) under discussion was sequenced for a study of blood T cell repertoires in COVID-19. Looking at the study overall: PBMCs, B-cell-depleted T cells, or T cells provided the cDNA or gDNA that made up the material.

Per the authors' pipeline: Scientists estimated how many nucleated cells there were by amplifying reference gene primers. Produced via immunoSEQ multiplex PCR; TCRdb's table is partial and in-frame only. For V, J and clone size, that table is used; D and trimming come from the DNA. Of roughly 20,000 clones listed, about 91% are singletons. Germline CDR1 LNHNV, CDR2 YYDKDF (reference sequence). This CDR3 contains 13 residues. V was clipped by 3 bases and J by 2 bases, with 7 bases between them. This clonotype was sampled from a human donor in a cohort sampled during active COVID-19. The donor label of this sample is uncertain. The sequenced material came from peripheral blood. The chain carries TRBV15 and TRBJ1-2; D is ambiguous. This CDR3 is CATSRELNYGYTF. Written as DNA, the CDR3 is TGTGCCACCAGCAGGGAGCTGAACTATGGCTACACCTTC.